This TCR beta chain was captured in a study of cytomegalovirus exposure and HLA in healthy donors. In the study overall: Falling in the Caucasian-associated ancestry cluster were 81% of 398 genotyped donors.

Comment on this clone: The antigen remains unidentified.

Study observations and caveats: V- and J-gene trimming of TCR beta was linked (in a later analysis) to a missense DCLRE1C variant.

This CDR3 has 13 amino acids. The ends lost 4 bases at V and 6 bases at J; junction bases unmatched: 4. Germline V CDR1 and CDR2: MNHEY, SMNVEV (reference sequence). The PCR used 60 Vbeta and 13 Jbeta primers. Clones were read by immunoSEQ multiplex PCR, and TCRdb kept only the in-frame ones, dropping some. The sample includes roughly 110,000 clones. The TCR originated in a man in his forties or fifties in good health and CMV-seropositive. This chain connects TRBV27 to TRBJ2-3; 7 nucleotides align to TRBD2. Sequenced sample: PBMCs. The CDR3 is CASSWGGIDTQYF. For the CDR3, the DNA is TGTGCCAGCAGTTGGGGGGGAATTGATACGCAGTATTTT.